Listed here is a single T cell receptor (beta chain). Participants came from some 23 US areas, aged about 18 to 100 years. Methods used by the authors: The assay estimated nucleated cells by amplifying reference gene primers. Data came from immunoSEQ multiplex PCR; TCRdb stores just in-frame clones and leaves some out. V and J calls and clone size are copied from that table; D and trimming were computed from the DNA. The sample has 100,000 to 150,000 clones, roughly 90% seen once; the top ten hold 2.3%. Germline lookup yields CDR1 MNHEY and CDR2 SVGAGI. This CDR3 is 14 amino acids long. Trimming cost V 5 bases and J 8 bases, with 18 bases left between them. The sample comes from a study of blood T cell repertoires in COVID-19. For the study at large: The United States, Italy and Spain supplied acute and convalescent COVID-19 samples. In each case, the material was cDNA or gDNA derived from T cells, B-cell-depleted T cells, or PBMCs.

This TCR derives from a woman aged 50 to 65 who had recovered from COVID-19. V and J are TRBV6-5 and TRBJ1-1; D gene ambiguous. Sequenced material: PBMCs or T cells enriched from blood (not recorded which). CDR3: CASSPGENFREAFF. CDR3 bases: TGTGCCAGCAGTCCCGGGGAAAACTTCCGCGAAGCTTTCTTT.